Below are 27 T cell receptor beta chains sequenced from a single sample in a study of T cell responses to AZD1222 COVID-19 vaccine. The protocol was immunoSEQ multiplex PCR, while the TCRdb copy is restricted to in-frame clones and leaves out a portion. The sample has around 89,000 clones; about nine tenths are singletons. The sequenced sample was peripheral blood, obtained on day 0 of AZD1222 vaccination. The receptors were gathered from an adult in good health.

This chain links TRBV7-6 with TRBJ2-7; D is unresolved. The CDR3 is 14 amino acids. Germline V gene sequence: CDR1 SGHVS, CDR2 FNYEAQ. V was pared by 1 base and J by 1 base, with 8 bases between. CDR3: CASSLVPTSYEQYF. The CDR3 DNA is TGTGCCAGCAGCTTAGTGCCGACGTCCTACGAGCAGTACTTC. The complete variable domain, with remaining parts taken from reference TRBV7-6 and TRBJ2-7, reads GAGVSQSPRYKVTKRGQDVALRCDPISGHVSLYWYRQALGQGPEFLTYFNYEAQQDKSGLPNDRFSAERPEGSISTLTIQRTEQRDSAMYRCASSLVPTSYEQYFGPGTRLTVT.

CDR3 nucleotides: TGTGCCAGTAGTACGGCAGGGGGAAGGACTGAAGCTTTCTTT. Translating gives CASSTAGGRTEAFF. The V gene is TRBV19, the J gene TRBJ1-1; TRBD1 matches at 7 bases. The CDR3 totals 14 residues. V shed 4 bases, J shed 5 bases, and the junction held 7 bases outside the gene matches. Germline CDR1 LNHDA, CDR2 SQIVND (reference sequence).

J is TRBJ1-4 and V is TRBV5-1; 10 nucleotides line up with TRBD1. Germline V CDR1 and CDR2: SGHRS, YFSETQ. The CDR3 contains 15 residues. After removal of 4 bases from V and 6 bases from J, the junction contained 6 bases not matched to a gene. The CDR3 sequence: CASSRAGTGDEKLFF. CDR3 nucleotides: TGCGCCAGCAGCCGCGCCGGGACAGGGGATGAAAAACTGTTTTTT.

This clone occurred once. The rearrangement links TRBV12-2 to TRBJ1-5; the DNA was not used to check the table's D call, TRBD1. TRBV12-2 is marked as a pseudogene. The CDR3 is 16 amino acids. The CDR3 DNA reads TGTGCAAGTCGCTCCCAAAACATCTGTGGCAATCAGCCCCAGCATTTT. Protein product: CASRSQNICGNQPQHF.

This chain joins TRBV19 and TRBJ1-4, with D hard to call. Between the trimmed V and J ends, which lost 9 bases and 12 bases, there was a span of 26 bases. This CDR3 has 15 residues. Germline CDR1 LNHDA, CDR2 SQIVND (reference sequence). Here the CDR3 reads CASRIDPNPTRELFF. CDR3 nucleotides: TGTGCCAGCAGAATCGATCCTAACCCTACCCGAGAACTGTTTTTT.

The chain has TRBV9 and TRBJ2-2; D gene ambiguous. The CDR3 contains 14 residues. Germline CDR1 is SGDLS and CDR2 is YYNGEE. Trimming took 3 bases from V and 3 from J, leaving 9 bases between them. CDR3 nucleotides: TGTGCCAGCAGCGAGAACCCTTACACCGGGGAGCTGTTTTTT. It translates to CASSENPYTGELFF.

The chain has TRBV28 and TRBJ1-5; 7 bases match TRBD1. Germline lookup yields CDR1 MDHEN and CDR2 SYDVKM. The J segment lost 1 base and the V segment lost 7 bases, leaving 4 bases of the junction unmatched. The CDR3 length is 14 residues. CDR3 residues: CASTSGGSNQPQHF. CDR3 DNA sequence: TGTGCCAGCACCTCAGGGGGGAGCAATCAGCCCCAGCATTTT.

This rearrangement joins TRBV19 to TRBJ1-5; D not certain. CDR3 length: 15 amino acids. V lost 8 bases, J lost 0 bases, and 14 bases lay in between. Germline CDR1 is LNHDA and CDR2 is SQIVND (reference sequence). Here the CDR3 DNA reads TGTGCCAGTGAGCGGCGACTATATAGCAATCAGCCCCAGCATTTT. Translation gives CASERRLYSNQPQHF.

The gene calls are TRBV2 and TRBJ1-6, with 7 bases matching TRBD1. V lost 4 bases and J lost 10; bases outside the gene matches: 10. Germline-derived CDR1 and CDR2 are SNHLY and FYNNEI. This CDR3 contains 15 residues. CDR3 coding DNA: TGTGCCAGCAGTGTTGGCAGGGGGGGCGAGTCACCCCTCCACTTT. The encoded protein is CASSVGRGGESPLHF.

The chain links TRBV5-4 to TRBJ2-5; D may be TRBD2 (6 bases). V was pared by 4 bases and J by 5 bases, with 9 bases between. Germline V lookup: CDR1 SGHNT, CDR2 YYREEE (reference sequence). CDR3 size: 12 residues. For the CDR3, the DNA is TGTGCCAGCAGCGCTGGGGGGGAGACCCAGTACTTC. It yields the protein CASSAGGETQYF.

This sequence joins TRBV19 and TRBJ1-2; D gene uncertain. The CDR3 sequence is 12 residues long. Germline-derived CDR1 and CDR2 are LNHDA and SQIVND (reference sequence). Trimming took 3 bases from V and 5 from J, leaving 7 bases between them. The CDR3 loop reads CASSIFQYGYTF. In nucleotides, the CDR3 is TGTGCCAGTAGTATTTTCCAGTATGGCTACACCTTC.

The chain's CDR3 is CSASLDPLGSGQPQHF. The CDR3 nucleotides read TGCAGTGCTAGTTTAGATCCTCTGGGGTCAGGGCAGCCCCAGCATTTT. The genes are TRBV20-1 and TRBJ1-5, with D tentatively TRBD1 (5 bases). Trimming left V 3 bases short and J 7 bases short, with 22 bases between. The CDR3 has 16 amino acids. Germline V gene lookup returns CDR1 DFQATT and CDR2 SNEGSKA (reference sequence).

This sequence joins TRBV3-1 (or the pseudogene TRBV3-2) and TRBJ2-7; a weak D match, TRBD1 (6 bases). The ends were cut back, 6 bases at V and 3 bases at J, with 9 bases in the middle. This CDR3 has 12 residues. Germline CDR1 LGHDT, CDR2 YNNKEL (reference sequence). The CDR3 coding sequence is TGTGCCAGCAGTCCAGGGGACTACGAGCAGTACTTC. Translation: CASSPGDYEQYF.

V usage is TRBV5-1 and J usage is TRBJ2-2, with D perhaps TRBD2 (5 bases). The CDR3 runs to 15 residues. Germline CDR1 is SGHRS and CDR2 is YFSETQ. V was shortened by 5 bases and J by 3 bases, with 14 bases between the two germline ends. Here the CDR3 DNA reads TGCGCCAGCAGTTTCGAGGGCGGAGACACCGGGGAGCTGTTTTTT. As protein: CASSFEGGDTGELFF.

This chain connects TRBV7-9 to TRBJ1-2; D not certain. Germline V gene data show CDR1 as SEHNR and CDR2 as FQNEAQ (reference sequence). V was trimmed by 7 bases and J by 7 bases, leaving 19 bases between them. CDR3 length: 14 residues. This chain's CDR3 is CASTPRVGGGGYTF. CDR3 nucleotide sequence: TGTGCCAGCACACCGCGGGTAGGTGGAGGTGGCTACACCTTC.

The chain combines TRBV18 with TRBJ2-7, with TRBD1 identical over 7 bases. The J segment lost 1 base and the V segment lost 3 bases, leaving 6 bases of the junction unmatched. There are 15 residues in the CDR3. Germline V lookup: CDR1 KGHSH, CDR2 LQKENI. The CDR3 protein is CASSPTGQLSYEQYF. Written as DNA, the CDR3 is TGTGCCAGCTCACCTACGGGACAGTTATCCTACGAGCAGTACTTC.

The chain links TRBV19 to TRBJ1-1; D is uncertain. Trimming removed 5 bases at V and 2 bases at J, with 9 bases between. Looked up from germline, CDR1 is LNHDA and CDR2 is SQIVND (reference sequence). CDR3 size: 13 residues. The CDR3 bases are TGTGCCAGTAGTGCGCAGGCCAACACTGAAGCTTTCTTT. It codes for CASSAQANTEAFF.

This clone was found a few times. This chain uses TRBV9 with TRBJ1-2; perhaps TRBD1 as D (6 bases). From germline, CDR1 is SGDLS and CDR2 YYNGEE. The V gene lost 5 bases and the J gene lost 2 bases, with 10 bases spanning the gap. CDR3 length: 13 residues. Here the CDR3 reads CASSTQGNYGYTF. CDR3 bases: TGTGCCAGCAGTACCCAGGGGAACTATGGCTACACCTTC.

The chain recombines TRBV20-1 with TRBJ2-1; D unclear. Looked up from germline, CDR1 is DFQATT and CDR2 is SNEGSKA (reference sequence). The CDR3 runs 15 residues. The V gene lost 3 bases and the J gene lost 5 bases, with 17 bases spanning the gap. Here the CDR3 DNA reads TGCAGTGCTAGTGCCCACCACCGGCGAAACAATGAGCAGTTCTTC. As protein: CSASAHHRRNNEQFF.

This chain links TRBV19 with TRBJ2-7, with D uncertain. Germline CDR1 reads LNHDA; CDR2 reads SQIVND (reference sequence). This CDR3 has 15 residues. V was shortened by 3 bases and J by 3 bases, with 15 bases between the two germline ends. CDR3: CASSMSGPGVYEQYF. CDR3 nucleotide sequence: TGTGCCAGTAGTATGTCCGGTCCTGGTGTCTACGAGCAGTACTTC.

This chain's CDR3 is CASSQERGGALNTGELFF. The CDR3 nucleotides are TGCGCCAGCAGCCAGGAACGAGGGGGGGCCTTGAACACCGGGGAGCTGTTTTTT. This chain connects TRBV4-1 to TRBJ2-2, with D possibly matching TRBD2 (7 bases). This CDR3 is 18 amino acids long. V was trimmed by 3 bases and J by 1 base, leaving 18 bases between them. CDR1 and CDR2 from the germline V gene are MGHRA and YSYEKL.

This clone appeared once. This chain connects TRBV4-3 to TRBJ2-3, with unresolved D. Per germline, CDR1 LGHNA and CDR2 YSLEER. The germline V and J ends were trimmed by 1 base and 0 bases, with 5 bases remaining between them. The CDR3 runs 14 residues. The CDR3: CASSQVGSTDTQYF. CDR3 nucleotide sequence: TGCGCCAGCAGCCAAGTCGGTAGCACAGATACGCAGTATTTT.

The genes are TRBV5-1 and TRBJ1-3, with unresolved D. The germline V gene encodes CDR1 SGHRS and CDR2 YFSETQ. Trimming cost V 0 bases and J 2 bases, with 6 bases left between them. This CDR3 is built from 14 residues. Here the CDR3 reads CASSLDQAGNTIYF. In nucleotides, the CDR3 is TGCGCCAGCAGCTTGGATCAGGCTGGAAACACCATATATTTT.

A single count supports this clone. The rearrangement links TRBV18 to TRBJ1-1; 7 bases match TRBD1. Trimming at V came to 5 bases and at J to 4 bases, leaving 19 bases not matched to a gene. The CDR3 has 18 amino acids. From germline, CDR1 is KGHSH and CDR2 LQKENI. The CDR3 loop is CASSSSWGKGASGTEAFF. Written as DNA, the CDR3 is TGTGCCAGCTCAAGTTCCTGGGGGAAGGGGGCTTCGGGCACTGAAGCTTTCTTT.

This clone is a singleton in its sample. V and J are TRBV5-1 and TRBJ2-5; no reliable D call. V was pared by 2 bases and J by 4 bases, with 12 bases between. CDR1 and CDR2 (germline): SGHRS, YFSETQ. This CDR3 has 14 amino acids. The CDR3 is CASSLRAPLETQYF. CDR3 sequence (DNA): TGCGCCAGCAGCTTAAGGGCGCCCCTAGAGACCCAGTACTTC.

The chain joins TRBV9 to TRBJ1-2; maybe TRBD1 (5 bases). CDR3 length: 13 amino acids. Germline V CDR1 and CDR2: SGDLS, YYNGEE. Trimming stripped 5 bases from V and 8 bases from J, with 16 bases between. CDR3 sequence reads: CASRRQTIGGYTF. The CDR3 region has the DNA TGTGCCAGCAGAAGACAGACTATAGGGGGCTACACCTTC.

The chain uses TRBV15 and TRBJ2-7, with D perhaps matching TRBD2 (6 bases). The CDR3 runs to 15 residues. Germline CDR1 is LNHNV and CDR2 is YYDKDF (reference sequence). V shed 6 bases and J shed 1 base, with 16 bases lying between them. The CDR3 nucleotides are TGTGCCACCAGTACTCTCCGGGGGTTTTCCTACGAGCAGTACTTC. Its translation is CATSTLRGFSYEQYF.